The 14 T cell receptor beta chains given below trace back to one sample, sequenced in a study of cytomegalovirus exposure and HLA in healthy donors. With 60 Vbeta and 13 Jbeta primers, the PCR was carried out. Clones were sequenced by immunoSEQ multiplex PCR, and TCRdb holds only the in-frame ones, with some missing. The sample lists about 130,000 clones; around three quarters were seen once. The sample comprised PBMCs. These receptors were obtained from a man younger than 40 in good health and CMV-seronegative.

This clone has just a few counts. This chain links TRBV15 with TRBJ1-4; 9 bases map to TRBD1. Trimming at V came to 3 bases and at J to 5 bases, leaving 10 bases not matched to a gene. The germline V gene encodes CDR1 LNHNV and CDR2 YYDKDF (reference sequence). The CDR3 covers 17 residues. The DNA of the CDR3 is TGTGCCACCAGCAGCATCTTCGGACAGGGGACAAATGAAAAACTGTTTTTT. It translates to CATSSIFGQGTNEKLFF.

The chain uses TRBV4-3 and TRBJ2-2; TRBD2 aligns across 8 bases. CDR1 and CDR2 (germline): LGHNA, YSLEER. V lost 1 base, J lost 6 bases, and 4 bases stayed unmatched. The CDR3 consists of 15 residues. The CDR3 nucleotides are TGCGCCAGCAGCCAAGGACTAGCGACTTCCGGGGAGCTGTTTTTT. Amino acids: CASSQGLATSGELFF.

CDR3 sequence (DNA): TGTGCCAGCAGTTACCCCCCAAATGAGCAGTTCTTC. Its translation: CASSYPPNEQFF. The gene calls are TRBV6-5 and TRBJ2-1; D gene uncertain. Per germline, CDR1 MNHEY and CDR2 SVGAGI. V lost 2 bases to trimming and J lost 7 bases, with 6 bases between them. The CDR3 spans 12 residues.

In this sample, this clone turned up once. V gene TRBV18 combines with J gene TRBJ1-2; tentatively, D is TRBD1 (6 bases). The germline V gene encodes CDR1 KGHSH and CDR2 LQKENI. This CDR3 contains 15 residues. V was pared by 5 bases and J by 4 bases, with 17 bases between. CDR3 loop: CASSMRQVPLYGYTF. In DNA form, the CDR3 reads TGTGCCAGCTCAATGCGACAGGTCCCCCTCTATGGCTACACCTTC.

This chain links TRBV11-3 with TRBJ2-3, with TRBD2 matching 9 bases. The CDR3 runs 16 residues. The V segment lost 1 base and the J segment 6 bases; nucleotides outside the gene matches: 8. Looked up from germline, CDR1 is SGHNT and CDR2 is YENEEA. The CDR3 loop reads CASSLGPAGGWDTQYF. CDR3 DNA sequence: TGTGCCAGCAGCTTAGGCCCAGCGGGAGGTTGGGATACGCAGTATTTT.

The V gene is TRBV6-6, the J gene TRBJ2-2, with TRBD2 identical over 7 bases. CDR1 is MNHNY, CDR2 SVGAGI, per germline (reference sequence). The junction had 2 bases not matched to a gene; V was cut back by 10 bases and J by 6 bases. There are 11 residues in the CDR3. CDR3: CATREAGELFF. DNA for the CDR3: TGTGCCACACGGGAGGCCGGGGAGCTGTTTTTT.

This chain uses TRBV5-8 with TRBJ2-4; possible D gene TRBD1, 6 bases. Trimming removed 4 bases at V and 0 bases at J, with 14 bases between. Per germline, CDR1 SGHTS and CDR2 YDEGEE. The CDR3 is 16 residues long. The CDR3 DNA reads TGTGCCAGCAGCCACACAGGGTTGGAAGCCAAAAACATTCAGTACTTC. The encoded protein is CASSHTGLEAKNIQYF. Filled out from reference TRBV5-8 and TRBJ2-4, the complete variable domain reads EAGVTQSPTHLIKTRGQQATLRCSPISGHTSVYWYQQALGLGLQFLLWYDEGEERNRGNFPPRFSGRQFPNYSSELNVNALELEDSALYLCASSHTGLEAKNIQYFGAGTRLSVL.

The V and J genes are TRBV2 and TRBJ1-2; a weak D match, TRBD1 (6 bases). The CDR3 sequence is 14 residues long. Germline V gene sequence: CDR1 SNHLY, CDR2 FYNNEI. Trimming cost V 7 bases and J 2 bases, with 14 bases left between them. DNA for the CDR3: TGTGCCAGCAAGGGACACTCTGGGAACTATGGCTACACCTTC. Its protein is CASKGHSGNYGYTF. Based on the CDR3 plus reference TRBV2 and TRBJ1-2, the full variable domain is EPEVTQTPSHQVTQMGQEVILRCVPISNHLYFYWYRQILGQKVEFLVSFYNNEISEKSEIFDDQFSVERPDGSNFTLKIRSTKLEDSAMYFCASKGHSGNYGYTFGSGTRLTVV.

This clone was found a few times. The J gene is TRBJ1-3, the V gene TRBV7-2; D gene ambiguous. The CDR3 covers 15 residues. Germline CDR1 reads SGHTA; CDR2 reads FQGNSA. With 5 bases removed from V and 0 bases from J, the gap between germline ends came to 11 bases. For the CDR3, the DNA is TGTGCCAGCAGCGCGGATCGAGTCTCTGGAAACACCATATATTTT. Its protein is CASSADRVSGNTIYF.

The table lists this clone with a few counts. The chain is built from TRBV10-3 and TRBJ1-1, with a tentative D call TRBD1 (5 bases). Trimming cost V 6 bases and J 4 bases, with 12 bases left between them. Germline V gene lookup returns CDR1 ENHRY and CDR2 SYGVKD. The CDR3 sequence is 13 residues long. CDR3 region: CAIRGSGFTEAFF. CDR3 DNA: TGTGCCATCAGGGGTTCAGGGTTCACTGAAGCTTTCTTT.

The rearrangement links TRBV7-8 to TRBJ1-5, with D unresolved. Germline values: CDR1 SGHVS, CDR2 FQNEAQ. V was pared by 1 base and J by 3 bases, with 10 bases between. The CDR3 has 15 residues. The CDR3 is CASSLGAGDNQPQHF. CDR3 sequence (DNA): TGTGCCAGCAGCTTAGGGGCAGGTGACAATCAGCCCCAGCATTTT.

The rearrangement uses TRBV28 and TRBJ2-4, with TRBD1 identical over 8 bases. The CDR3 is 16 amino acids. The V gene end was trimmed by 5 bases and the J gene end by 1 base; junction bases not matched to a gene: 7. CDR1 is MDHEN and CDR2 is SYDVKM in the germline V gene. CDR3 amino acids: CASSVLQGVAKNIQYF. Here the CDR3 DNA reads TGTGCCAGCAGTGTGCTACAGGGGGTGGCCAAAAACATTCAGTACTTC.

This sequence joins TRBV10-3 and TRBJ1-6; D perhaps matches TRBD1 (6 bases). Per germline, CDR1 ENHRY and CDR2 SYGVKD. Between the trimmed V and J ends, which lost 2 bases and 7 bases, there was a span of 9 bases. The CDR3 has 14 residues. The chain's CDR3 is CAISEGQLNSPLHF. As DNA, the CDR3 is TGTGCCATCAGTGAGGGACAGTTAAATTCACCCCTCCACTTT.

The chain carries TRBV27 and TRBJ2-3; D is possibly TRBD2 (7 bases). Germline CDR1 and CDR2: MNHEY and SMNVEV (reference sequence). CDR3 length: 16 residues. V lost 4 bases and J lost 5, with 19 bases in between. The CDR3, as DNA: TGTGCCAGCAGTTCGAGGGGGGGGCGTCTGGTAGATACGCAGTATTTT. Translating gives CASSSRGGRLVDTQYF.